The 10 T cell receptor beta chains presented below share a single source sample, sequenced in a study of cytomegalovirus exposure and HLA in healthy donors (dated by TCRdb to about 2017). The library relied on the immunoSEQ multiplex PCR assay. A mixture of 60 forward primers for TCR Vbeta segments and 13 reverse primers for TCR Jbeta segments was used in the multiplex PCR. Here the immuneACCESS table is served through TCRdb, limited to in-frame sequences with V and J called. Missing clones are a known gap in these copies; in checked studies unresolved V genes cover under half, and the rest lacks a known reason. For this sample the table gives approximately 190,000 clones, of which 65% to 85% were detected only once. The ten most abundant clones make up approximately 3.9% of the sample. Sequenced material: PBMCs. The origin of the receptors is a man aged 45-65 years in good health and CMV-seronegative.

V is TRBV7-2 and J is TRBJ2-3, with no clear D. V was pared by 2 bases and J by 4 bases, with 4 bases between. Germline V gives CDR1 SGHTA, CDR2 FQGNSA. This CDR3 contains 12 residues. CDR3 amino acids: CASSLFADTQYF. The CDR3 DNA is TGTGCCAGCAGCTTATTCGCAGATACGCAGTATTTT.

The genes are TRBV7-2 and TRBJ2-3, with 9 bases that match TRBD2. Trimming took 1 base from V and 1 from J; bases not matched to a gene: 3. Per the germline V gene, CDR1 is SGHTA and CDR2 is FQGNSA. This CDR3 region has 16 residues. Here the CDR3 DNA reads TGTGCCAGCAGCTTAGGAGCGGGGGGCGGCACAGATACGCAGTATTTT. This sequence encodes CASSLGAGGGTDTQYF. The full variable domain, with the rest looked up from reference TRBV7-2 and TRBJ2-3, is GAGVSQSPSNKVTEKGKDVELRCDPISGHTALYWYRQSLGQGLEFLIYFQGNSAPDKSGLPSDRFSAERTGGSVSTLTIQRTQQEDSAVYLCASSLGAGGGTDTQYFGPGTRLTVL.

The chain couples TRBV2 to TRBJ1-5; 9 nucleotides align to TRBD1. Per germline, CDR1 SNHLY and CDR2 FYNNEI. Trimming removed 7 bases from V and 4 bases from J; junction bases left unmatched: 2. The CDR3 spans 13 residues. CDR3 region: CASKGTGNQPQHF. The CDR3 region has the DNA TGTGCCAGCAAAGGGACAGGGAATCAGCCCCAGCATTTT.

The chain carries TRBV6-1 and TRBJ1-1, with TRBD1 matching over 7 bases. The V gene's germline CDR1 is MNHNS and CDR2 SASEGT. Trimming cost V 6 bases and J 3 bases; bases outside gene matches: 4. This CDR3 region has 13 residues. CDR3 sequence: CASSLDRDTEAFF. CDR3 coding DNA: TGTGCCAGCAGCTTAGACAGGGACACTGAAGCTTTCTTT.

As regards this clone: One end of the junction fails to match germline, which may point to a read error. This rearrangement joins TRBV7-9 to TRBJ2-3; 13 bases match TRBD2. The CDR3 is 18 residues long. Germline lookup yields CDR1 SEHNR and CDR2 FQNEAQ (reference sequence). The CDR3 is CSSSGETRLAGGGDTQYF. The DNA for the CDR3 is TGTTCCAGCAGCGGAGAAACGAGACTAGCGGGGGGTGGGGATACGCAGTATTTT.

The chain links TRBV7-2 to TRBJ2-7, with unresolved D. V shed 0 bases and J shed 5 bases, with 8 bases lying between them. The germline V gene encodes CDR1 SGHTA and CDR2 FQGNSA. There are 13 residues in the CDR3. The CDR3 nucleotides read TGTGCCAGCAGCTTAGCCCCCTACGACGAGCAGTACTTC. Protein product: CASSLAPYDEQYF.

This clone was counted a few times. The chain recombines TRBV10-3 with TRBJ2-1; maybe TRBD1 (5 bases). The germline CDR1 and CDR2 sequences are ENHRY and SYGVKD. This CDR3 has 12 residues. V lost 11 bases and J 6 bases, leaving 14 bases between the germline ends. The CDR3 DNA reads TGTGCCGTCCGACAGTCAGGCAATGAGCAGTTCTTC. Residues: CAVRQSGNEQFF.

The chain has TRBV5-4 and TRBJ2-1; perhaps TRBD1 as D (6 bases). The V end lost 3 bases, the J end lost 10 bases, and 17 bases lay between the germline ends. Germline V gene data show CDR1 as SGHNT and CDR2 as YYREEE (reference sequence). The CDR3 extends over 14 amino acids. The CDR3 protein is CASSWRKGDLEQFF. Written as DNA, the CDR3 is TGTGCCAGCAGCTGGAGAAAGGGGGACCTAGAGCAGTTCTTC.

The chain uses TRBV7-8 and TRBJ2-7; 7 bases are shared with TRBD2. The junction had 7 bases not matched to a gene; V was cut back by 5 bases and J by 6 bases. This CDR3 has 13 amino acids. CDR1 SGHVS and CDR2 FQNEAQ come from the germline V gene. The CDR3 sequence: CASSRSGASEQYF. In nucleotides, the CDR3 is TGTGCCAGCAGCCGAAGCGGGGCCAGCGAGCAGTACTTC.

The V gene is TRBV2, the J gene TRBJ2-5, with D uncertain. Per germline, CDR1 SNHLY and CDR2 FYNNEI. Between the trimmed V and J ends, which lost 6 bases and 5 bases, there was a span of 7 bases. The CDR3 has 11 amino acids. As DNA, the CDR3 is TGTGCCAGCAGGACGCGGGAGACCCAGTACTTC. Its translation is CASRTRETQYF. Full variable domain (rest looked up from reference TRBV2 and TRBJ2-5): EPEVTQTPSHQVTQMGQEVILRCVPISNHLYFYWYRQILGQKVEFLVSFYNNEISEKSEIFDDQFSVERPDGSNFTLKIRSTKLEDSAMYFCASRTRETQYFGPGTRLLVL.